This TCR beta chain was captured by sequencing in a study of cytomegalovirus exposure and HLA in healthy donors (dated by TCRdb to about 2017). Regarding the complete study: In an earlier analysis of some 550 of the donors, about 260 Gb of sequence data and 90 million to 120 million unique TCR beta sequences from about 180 million T cells were reported. An early release that covered about 640 HLA-typed donors contained approximately 290 gigabases of sequencing data and roughly 84 million unique TCR sequences. Of the roughly 400 genotyped donors, approximately 82% fell in the genetic ancestry cluster associated with self-reported Caucasian donors. The aim of the study was to test whether cataloging public T cell receptors could identify signatures of past pathogen exposure. The T cell repertoires of around 670 subjects were profiled by immunosequencing and related to cytomegalovirus serostatus. Besides the first cohort of approximately 710 subjects, a separate validation cohort made up of 95 to 150 different subjects was used. The study combined high-throughput TCR immunosequencing, statistical association of individual TCRs with disease status, and machine learning to predict cytomegalovirus infection status. To study patterns of TCR occurrence, a later analysis re-analyzed previously published TCR beta repertoires from 600 to 750 donors and added high-resolution HLA genotyping. The later analysis used no new phenotypic data to find candidate immune exposures, relying instead on TCR beta sequences and their occurrence across donors. An earlier analysis of approximately 640 of the donors applied high-throughput TCR beta sequencing to assess whether each TCR beta V gene segment acted as functional or pseudogenic. Donor age, sex, ethnicity and CMV serostatus were collected together with the repertoire data. Genome-wide SNP genotypes for about 65% of the 666 donors were used in a later genetic analysis, which treated that subset as a discovery cohort. Every discovery cohort repertoire had been produced on one sequencing platform. HLA typing included class I and class II loci at four-digit resolution. Typing coverage varied by locus: roughly 629-640 donors for A, B, C, DRB1 and DQB1; roughly 510 for DQA1; more than 600 for DPA1; 450 to 480 for DPB1. Four or five DR-DQ haplotypes were handled as single units for association and clustering because linkage in the cohort was strong. Across about 380 genotyped donors of the cohort, an average of approximately 220,000 unique TCR beta nucleotide sequences per donor were sequenced, and 15% to 20% of those sequences were non-productive. Findings and caveats that apply to the study as a whole: The only immune exposure information available for the cohort was CMV serostatus. While some public TCRs were present in many individuals, most TCR sequences turned up only very rarely across donors. Compared with equally common non-associated chains, HLA-associated TCR beta chains in a later analysis were more clonally expanded and had lower generation probabilities. The authors suggested that the approach could potentially be extended to other disease states and immunological phenotypes. A cluster of highly shared sequence variants was judged likely to represent a technical artifact of the sequencing pipeline. According to a later analysis, parvovirus B19, influenza, CMV and Epstein-Barr virus appeared linked to several top co-occurrence clusters. Some IMGT-functional V segments, including TRBV6-2 and TRBV6-3, could not be told apart with the 87-base-pair reads, so those segments were excluded. Presence/absence analyses assumed roughly uniform sequencing depth across donors, an assumption that may not hold. In a later analysis, some 17,000 TCR beta sequences were associated with specific HLA alleles at a false discovery rate of 0.05. Correlated functional status among segregating V segments might be attributable to linkage disequilibrium, but an unknown experimental factor could not be ruled out. Cytomegalovirus status was reported to be diagnosed by the classifier with high specificity and sensitivity in both the original and validation cohorts. Strong co-occurrence of HLA alleles, especially DR and DQ, made assigning TCR associations to individual alleles difficult. In a later genetic analysis, fewer N-insertions in productive TCRs were reported among donors in an Asian-associated ancestry cluster than the roughly 640-donor mean. In vitro tests confirmed that three of the cytomegalovirus-associated TCR beta chains recognize cytomegalovirus antigens. A further reported finding was that TCR beta sequences accurately predicted the HLA-A and HLA-B alleles for most subjects in the first cohort. In an earlier analysis of a few hundred of the donors, most TCR beta V segments were observed in productive rearrangements about 87% or about 30% of the time, broadly matching IMGT annotations. In the study, some 160 TCR beta chains were listed as associated with cytomegalovirus. A later genetic analysis associated a missense DCLRE1C variant with V-gene and J-gene trimming of TCR beta chains, and an independent cohort replicated the association. Most CMV-associated TCR beta chains appeared to be HLA-restricted in a later analysis, and the HLA associations seemed to be driven largely by CMV exposure. This cohort had only TCR beta chains sequenced, and the lack of alpha or paired-chain data limited which features could be detected. In a later analysis, the rate of TCR association differed among HLA loci, with DRB1 alleles having the most associated TCRs and HLA-C alleles having the fewest. Because counts were too low, under 20 rarely observed V segments, including chromosome 9 orphons, were left out of the earlier analysis of about 620 of the donors. Because some donors lacked HLA typing at each locus, the association tests relied only on the typed subset.

The CDR3 measures 15 amino acids from cysteine to phenylalanine. CDR3 DNA is the only sequence kept; it has 45 bases, read in frame from the first base. V was cut back by 0 bases and J by 5 bases, leaving a gap of 11 bases between them. From a lookup of the germline V gene (reference sequence), CDR1 and CDR2 are SGHNT and YYREEE. The cohort comprised hundreds of healthy bone marrow donors. At the time of sampling, every cohort member was nominally healthy, though immune exposures that went unrecorded were likely present. The donor was CMV seropositive and belonged to the group of 250 to 300 seropositive cohort members. Each donor provided a peripheral blood sample, and peripheral blood mononuclear cells were used for TCR beta sequencing. Genomic DNA was extracted from the blood cell samples with the Qiagen DNeasy Blood Extraction Kit. The protocol used for the library was the immunoSEQ multiplex PCR assay. A mixture of 60 forward primers for TCR Vbeta segments and 13 reverse primers for TCR Jbeta segments was used in the multiplex PCR. A multiplex PCR assay on genomic DNA amplified the CDR3 region of rearranged TCR beta genes. On the Illumina HiSeq System, the amplified TCR beta libraries were sequenced as 87-base-pair reads. From the authors' description of their analysis: Across the 640 or so repertoires, a later analysis counted 80 million or so unique TCR beta chains, around 11 million of which were shared by at least two donors. To remove PCR and sequencing errors, raw reads were error-corrected and collapsed into unique sequences using a nearest-neighbor algorithm that merged closely related sequences. CDR3 sequences were aligned to IMGT reference sequences to assign V, D and J gene segments. For a sequence to be retained, a match of at least six nucleotides to both a V gene segment and a J gene segment was required. Rearrangements were classified as productive when the CDR3 lacked stop codons and remained in frame with V and J, and all other rearrangements were classified as non-productive. CDR3 was defined by IMGT convention, running from the second conserved V-encoded cysteine to the conserved J-encoded phenylalanine. In an earlier analysis of some 550 of the donors, sequences lacking an unambiguous match to a single V gene segment were excluded. In an earlier analysis of some 590 of the donors, a V segment was called functional when productive rearrangements were above 56.7%, and segregating when the standard deviation between donors exceeded 5%. A statistical classification framework was built to diagnose cytomegalovirus status from the catalog of TCR beta chain sequences. In a later analysis, TCR nucleotide sequences were compared against IMGT/GENE-DB human TR gene sequences so that V and J genes could be assigned. A later analysis assigned CDR3 sequences and most-parsimonious VDJ recombination scenarios with the TCRdist pipeline. In a later analysis, every TCR beta chain was defined by the combination of its CDR3 amino acid sequence and its V-gene family, and reads without a unique V-gene family were dropped. As a way to deal with suspected cross-contamination and a sequencing artifact, a later analysis dropped roughly 600 nucleotide sequences that were highly shared and had low generation probability. In a later analysis, a clonal expansion index was calculated for each public chain from normalized within-repertoire ranks of inferred template counts. In a later analysis, generation probabilities were computed using a VDJ recombination model fitted to out-of-frame rearrangements, and the results were checked against IGoR. A later analysis scored TCR-TCR, TCR-HLA and TCR-CMV co-occurrence with hypergeometric tests, applying a repertoire-size bias correction to TCR pairs. A later analysis estimated false discovery rates by permuting HLA or CMV assignments 20 times. In a later analysis, co-occurring TCRs were grouped using DBSCAN, with TCRdist sequence similarity added in when clustering inside HLA-allele-positive subsets. For co-occurrence clustering, repertoires with fewer than 30,000 or more than 120,000 public chains were excluded, along with a handful of repertoires with anomalous nucleotide sharing. TCRdb mirrors the immuneACCESS table, restricted to in-frame sequences. Some clones are absent from its copies; in checked studies, under half trace to an unresolved V gene, and the reason for the others is unknown. The V and J calls and clone size come from that table; D and trimming were worked out from the DNA. Here the sample has over 150,000 clones; 70% to 80% occur a single time. In total, the top ten clones hold roughly 7.1% of the sample.

Of note for this clone: No antigen is known for it. No base quality information exists; no much larger clone differs at one position.

The clonotype was recovered from a man aged 25 to 40 in good health and CMV-seropositive. The sequenced sample was PBMCs. Recombination joined TRBV5-4 with TRBJ2-2; D gene: possibly TRBD2, on 7 matching bases. The bases are TGTGCCAGCAGCTTGGCCAGCGGGACAACCGGGGAGCTGTTTTTT. Its protein is CASSLASGTTGELFF.